What follows is one T cell receptor (beta chain) and its context. Its antigen is still unknown. The sample is drawn from a study of T cells in narcolepsy. Regarding the study as a whole: Blood of same and different patients, but not healthy controls, reportedly held recurring autoreactive clonotypes.

Here immunoSEQ multiplex PCR was the method, and the copy in TCRdb shows in-frame clones only, minus some. Of about 30,000 clones listed, about four fifths are singletons. V gave up 2 bases and J gave up 6 bases, with 15 bases separating them. The CDR3 is made up of 16 amino acids. Germline CDR1 SGHNT, CDR2 YYREEE (reference sequence). The rearrangement joins TRBV5-4 to TRBJ1-6, with D tentatively TRBD1 (6 bases). The receptor's source is a human donor in good health. The specimen was memory (CD45RA-) CD4+ T cells from blood. CDR3 region: CASSLGGVVRNSPLHF. CDR3 DNA sequence: TGTGCCAGCAGCTTAGGGGGGGTCGTCCGTAATTCACCCCTCCACTTT.